The 5 T cell receptor beta chains below were found in one sample sequenced in a study of T cell clones after liver transplantation. The protocol was immunoSEQ multiplex PCR, while the TCRdb copy is restricted to in-frame clones and leaves out a portion. This sample has roughly 70,000 clones, with 80% found just once. The sequences come from CD4+ T cells from blood, collected before liver transplant. The receptor set was obtained from a human donor who received a liver transplant.

The chain recombines TRBV30 with TRBJ1-4; unclear D gene. This CDR3 has 14 amino acids. Per germline, CDR1 GTSNPN and CDR2 SVGIG (reference sequence). V was trimmed by 8 bases and J by 0 bases, leaving 13 bases between them. The CDR3 spells CARNDGATNEKLFF. DNA of the CDR3: TGTGCCCGAAACGACGGTGCAACTAATGAAAAACTGTTTTTT.

The chain is built from TRBV7-7 and TRBJ2-1, with TRBD1 identical over 9 bases. After removal of 6 bases from V and 10 bases from J, the junction contained 13 bases not matched to a gene. The CDR3 has 15 amino acids. Germline V lookup: CDR1 SSHAT, CDR2 FNYEAQ (reference sequence). The CDR3 reads CASSPGTGRRLEQFF. CDR3 bases: TGTGCCAGCAGTCCCGGGACAGGGCGCCGGTTAGAGCAGTTCTTC.

V is TRBV6-1 and J is TRBJ1-5; TRBD1 might be the D (5 bases). Germline V gene data show CDR1 as MNHNS and CDR2 as SASEGT. V dropped 3 bases and J dropped 9 bases, with 12 bases sitting between them. The CDR3 is 13 amino acids. Here the CDR3 reads CASSEGPAVPQHF. The CDR3 DNA follows: TGTGCCAGCAGTGAGGGACCCGCTGTGCCCCAGCATTTT.

The chain uses TRBV2 and TRBJ2-2; D might be TRBD1 (5 bases). The V gene lost 4 bases and the J gene lost 4 bases, with 7 bases spanning the gap. There are 13 residues in the CDR3. Germline V CDR1 and CDR2: SNHLY, FYNNEI. CDR3 in amino acids: CASSARVTGELFF. The DNA of the CDR3 is TGTGCCAGCAGTGCCAGGGTCACCGGGGAGCTGTTTTTT.

This clone came up a few times. The chain joins TRBV28 to TRBJ1-1; no clear D. This CDR3 has 13 amino acids. Trimming shortened V by 6 bases and J by 6 bases, and 14 bases separated the two germline ends. CDR1 and CDR2 from the germline V gene are MDHEN and SYDVKM. The CDR3 nucleotides are TGTGCCAGCAGCCTCCTAGACCCCGCTGAAGCTTTCTTT. It is translated as CASSLLDPAEAFF.